These T cell receptor beta chains were read from a single sample in a study of T-cell reconstitution after alpha-beta-depleted transplantation in children. Using its own MiXCR run on the PCR reads, TCRdb lists one record per CDR3 protein. Found here are under 450,000 distinct CDR3 sequences, roughly 13% of them singletons; the top ten hold about 3.9%. Sequences were derived from PBMCs, sampled from the stem cell graft. These receptors all come from a human donor who donated a stem cell graft to a child with Fanconi anemia. CDR3s include the opening cysteine and the closing phenylalanine or tryptophan. The D gene is left open where the match is weak. A row's size may be missing; if present it is once, few, many or a size class.

clone_size j_call d_call v_call cdr3_length cdr3_aa cdr3_nt
few TRBJ1-1 NA TRBV10-3 13 CAISSVEGTEAFF TGTGCCATCAGTTCCGTGGAGGGCACTGAAGCTTTCTTT
many TRBJ1-2 TRBD1 TRBV20-1 13 CSSTTGGRYGYTF TGCAGTTCTACTACAGGGGGGAGATATGGCTACACCTTC
few TRBJ1-3 NA TRBV5-1 15 CASSLNPQVGNTIYF TGCGCCAGCAGCTTGAACCCTCAGGTTGGAAACACCATATATTTT
NA TRBJ2-2 NA TRBV9 12 CASSANGGELFF TGTGCCAGCAGTGCAAATGGCGGGGAGCTGTTTTTT
few TRBJ1-6 NA TRBV7-2 13 CASSITGISPLHF TGTGCCAGCAGCATAACAGGGATTTCACCCCTCCACTTT
many TRBJ2-1 NA TRBV11-2 12 CASSYTGNEQFF TGTGCCAGCAGCTACACAGGGAATGAGCAGTTCTTC
few TRBJ2-3 NA TRBV4-2 16 CASSQDTDKRRDTQYF TGTGCCAGCAGCCAAGATACGGACAAACGCCGGGATACGCAGTATTTT
few TRBJ2-5 NA TRBV7-8 17 CASSFGRGSYPQETQYF TGTGCCAGCAGCTTTGGACGGGGATCCTACCCTCAAGAGACCCAGTACTTC
NA TRBJ1-4 NA TRBV3-1 13 CASSQVQAEKLFF TGTGCCAGCAGCCAAGTTCAGGCGGAAAAACTGTTTTTT
NA TRBJ2-7 NA TRBV6-1 16 CASSEVNEGGSYEQYF TGTGCCAGCAGTGAAGTGAATGAAGGAGGGTCCTACGAGCAGTACTTC
many TRBJ2-1 TRBD2 TRBV2 15 CASTLSGGPLNEQFF TGTGCCAGCACTCTAAGCGGGGGCCCACTCAATGAGCAGTTCTTC
NA TRBJ2-7 NA TRBV5-4 14 CASSVESACYEQYF TGTGCCAGCAGCGTTGAGTCGGCCTGCTACGAGCAGTACTTC
many TRBJ2-1 TRBD2 TRBV29-1 11 CSLGGSREQFF TGCAGCCTCGGGGGGAGTCGTGAGCAGTTCTTC
many TRBJ2-4 TRBD1 TRBV20-1 17 CSARDWDRALAKNIQYF TGCAGTGCTAGAGATTGGGACAGGGCTTTAGCCAAAAACATTCAGTACTTC
NA TRBJ2-2 NA TRBV5-1 17 CASSRRVGAGDTGELFF TGCGCCAGCAGCCGACGTGTGGGGGCCGGGGACACCGGGGAGCTGTTTTTT
many TRBJ1-1 NA TRBV5-6 17 CASSLRLNRLMNTEAFF TGTGCCAGCAGCTTGCGGCTAAACAGACTGATGAACACTGAAGCTTTCTTT
many TRBJ1-1 NA TRBV7-9 13 CASSPSENTEAFF TGTGCCAGCAGCCCCAGCGAGAACACTGAAGCTTTCTTT
many TRBJ2-3 NA TRBV11-3 12 CASSSGTDTQYF TGTGCCAGCAGCTCCGGCACAGATACGCAGTATTTT
few TRBJ2-3 TRBD2 TRBV20-1 16 CSASKPGTRRTDTQYF TGCAGTGCTAGTAAACCCGGGACTAGGAGGACAGATACGCAGTATTTT
few TRBJ2-3 NA TRBV12-3/TRBV12-4 13 CASKKDSTDTQYF TGTGCCAGCAAAAAGGACAGCACAGATACGCAGTATTTT
NA TRBJ1-6 NA TRBV20-1 13 CSARGRRNSPLHF TGCAGTGCTAGGGGACGGAGGAATTCACCCCTCCACTTT
few TRBJ2-5 TRBD2 TRBV6-1 15 CASSRPGTTQETQYF TGTGCCAGCAGCCGACCGGGGACTACACAAGAGACCCAGTACTTC
many TRBJ1-1 NA TRBV4-2 15 CASSQVDGSRTEAFF TGTGCCAGCAGCCAAGTGGACGGGTCGCGCACTGAAGCTTTCTTT
few TRBJ1-4 TRBD1 TRBV15 16 CATSRDPDRLNEKLFF TGTGCCACCAGCAGAGACCCGGACAGGCTTAATGAAAAACTGTTTTTT
many TRBJ1-1 NA TRBV12-3/TRBV12-4 13 CASSLERGTEAFF TGTGCCAGCAGTTTAGAGAGGGGTACTGAAGCTTTCTTT
few TRBJ1-2 TRBD1 TRBV15 18 CATSRDPPGTGAGKGYTF TGTGCCACCAGCAGAGACCCGCCAGGGACAGGGGCCGGTAAAGGCTACACCTTC
many TRBJ1-4 NA TRBV12-3/TRBV12-4 14 CASSLASGSEKLFF TGTGCCAGCAGTTTAGCCAGCGGGAGCGAAAAACTGTTTTTT
NA TRBJ1-5 NA TRBV5-1 15 CASSLAGSLDQPQHF TGCGCCAGCAGCTTGGCCGGCAGCCTCGATCAGCCCCAGCATTTT
many TRBJ1-1 NA TRBV6-1 13 CASRGAMNTEAFF TGTGCCAGCAGGGGGGCCATGAACACTGAAGCTTTCTTT
many TRBJ2-1 TRBD2 TRBV4-3 17 CASSQDAGGRGYNEQFF TGCGCCAGCAGCCAAGATGCGGGGGGCCGTGGGTACAATGAGCAGTTCTTC
NA TRBJ1-1 NA TRBV29-1 12 CSVEPRGRGAFF TGCAGCGTTGAACCACGGGGCAGGGGAGCTTTCTTT
few TRBJ1-6 NA TRBV5-4 13 CASSLLGDSPLHF TGTGCCAGCAGCTTATTGGGGGACTCACCCCTCCACTTT
NA TRBJ1-2 NA TRBV16 14 CASSQRGTDYGYTF TGTGCCAGCAGCCAACGGGGGACGGACTATGGCTACACCTTC
few TRBJ1-1 NA TRBV5-1 15 CASSLEGRDGTEAFF TGCGCCAGCAGCTTGGAGGGGAGGGACGGCACTGAAGCTTTCTTT
few TRBJ2-3 NA TRBV5-6 12 CASSSGSNTQYF TGTGCCAGCAGCTCTGGGTCAAATACGCAGTATTTT
many TRBJ2-5 NA TRBV6-5 15 CASSYSRDSVETQYF TGTGCCAGCAGTTACTCTAGGGACTCTGTGGAGACCCAGTACTTC
NA TRBJ2-1 NA TRBV12-3/TRBV12-4 13 CASSHEGYNEQFF TGTGCCAGCAGCCATGAGGGGTACAATGAGCAGTTCTTC
NA TRBJ2-1 TRBD2 TRBV4-1 16 CASSHSSGGAYNEQFF TGCGCCAGCAGCCATTCTAGCGGGGGGGCTTACAATGAGCAGTTCTTC
NA TRBJ2-5 NA TRBV6-2/TRBV6-3 13 CASSYSGPMTQYF TGTGCCAGCAGTTACTCGGGGCCGATGACCCAGTACTTC
few TRBJ2-1 TRBD1 TRBV5-1 12 CASSLEDRVRIF TGCGCCAGCAGCTTGGAGGACAGGGTGAGAATCTTC
many TRBJ1-1 TRBD1 TRBV11-2 15 CASSSTGGQGIEAFF TGTGCCAGCAGCTCGACAGGGGGCCAGGGGATTGAAGCTTTCTTT
once TRBJ2-7 TRBD1 TRBV30 16 CAWSPVGTGGSYEQYF TGTGCCTGGAGTCCTGTAGGGACAGGGGGCTCCTACGAGCAGTACTTC
NA TRBJ2-1 NA TRBV4-1 14 CASSQEWIGDSRFF TGCGCCAGCAGCCAAGAATGGATTGGGGATAGTCGGTTCTTC
many TRBJ2-1 TRBD1 TRBV4-3 16 CASSQAGTGGRGEQFF TGCGCCAGCAGCCAAGCCGGGACAGGGGGCCGTGGGGAGCAGTTCTTC
NA TRBJ2-5 TRBD1 TRBV7-6 16 CASSSLDRTYQETQYF TGTGCCAGCAGCTCGTTGGACAGGACGTACCAAGAGACCCAGTACTTC
NA TRBJ1-1 NA TRBV19 16 CASSIREELKNTEAFF TGTGCCAGTAGTATTAGGGAAGAATTAAAGAACACTGAAGCTTTCTTT